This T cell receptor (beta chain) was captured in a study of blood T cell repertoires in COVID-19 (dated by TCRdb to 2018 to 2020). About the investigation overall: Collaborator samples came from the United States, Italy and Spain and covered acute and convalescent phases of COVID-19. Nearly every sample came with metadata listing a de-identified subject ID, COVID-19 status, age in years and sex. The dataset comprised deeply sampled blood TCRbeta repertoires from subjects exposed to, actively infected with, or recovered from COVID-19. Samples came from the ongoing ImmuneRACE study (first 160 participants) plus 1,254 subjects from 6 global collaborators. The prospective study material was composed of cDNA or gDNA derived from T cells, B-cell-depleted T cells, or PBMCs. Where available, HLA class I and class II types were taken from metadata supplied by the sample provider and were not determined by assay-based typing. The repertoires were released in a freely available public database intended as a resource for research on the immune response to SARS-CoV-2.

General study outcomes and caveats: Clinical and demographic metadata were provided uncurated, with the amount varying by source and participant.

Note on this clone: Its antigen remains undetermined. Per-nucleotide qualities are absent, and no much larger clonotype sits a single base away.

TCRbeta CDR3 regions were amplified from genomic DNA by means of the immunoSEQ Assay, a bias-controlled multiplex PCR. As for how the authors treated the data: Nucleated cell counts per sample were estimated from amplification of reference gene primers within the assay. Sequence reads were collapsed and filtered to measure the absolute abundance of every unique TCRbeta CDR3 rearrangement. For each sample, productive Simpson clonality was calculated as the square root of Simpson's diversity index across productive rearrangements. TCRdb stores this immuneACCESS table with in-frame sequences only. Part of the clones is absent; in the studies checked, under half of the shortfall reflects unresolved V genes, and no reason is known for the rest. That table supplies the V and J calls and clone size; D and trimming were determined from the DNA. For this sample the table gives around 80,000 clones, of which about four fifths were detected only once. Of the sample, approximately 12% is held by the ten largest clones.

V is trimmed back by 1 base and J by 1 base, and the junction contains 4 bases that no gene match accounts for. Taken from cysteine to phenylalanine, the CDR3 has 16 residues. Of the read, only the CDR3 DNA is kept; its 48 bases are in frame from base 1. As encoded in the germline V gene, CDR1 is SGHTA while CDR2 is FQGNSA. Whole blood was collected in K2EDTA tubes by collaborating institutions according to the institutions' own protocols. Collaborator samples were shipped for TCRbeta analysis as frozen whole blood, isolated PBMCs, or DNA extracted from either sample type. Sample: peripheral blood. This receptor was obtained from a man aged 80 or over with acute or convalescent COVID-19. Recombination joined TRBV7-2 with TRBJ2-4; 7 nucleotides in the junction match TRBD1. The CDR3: CASSLVTGSAKNIQYF. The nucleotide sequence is TGTGCCAGCAGCTTAGTGACAGGGTCCGCCAAAAACATTCAGTACTTC.